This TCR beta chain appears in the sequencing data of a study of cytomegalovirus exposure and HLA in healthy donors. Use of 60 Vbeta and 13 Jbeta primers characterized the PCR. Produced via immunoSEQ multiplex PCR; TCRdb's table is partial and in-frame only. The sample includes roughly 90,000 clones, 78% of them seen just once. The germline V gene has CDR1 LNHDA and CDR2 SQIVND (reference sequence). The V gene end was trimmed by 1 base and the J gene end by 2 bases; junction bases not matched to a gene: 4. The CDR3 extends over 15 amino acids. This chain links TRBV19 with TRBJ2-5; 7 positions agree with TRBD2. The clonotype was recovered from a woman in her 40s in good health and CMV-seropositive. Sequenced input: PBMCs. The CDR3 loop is CASSIGLAGQETQYF. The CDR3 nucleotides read TGTGCCAGTAGTATAGGACTAGCAGGGCAAGAGACCCAGTACTTC.